A single sample is the source of the 28 T cell receptor beta chains below, sequenced in a study of blood T cell repertoires in COVID-19. Sequencing was performed with immunoSEQ multiplex PCR; in TCRdb, only in-frame clones are kept and a portion is missing. The sample has 230,000 or so clones, roughly 84% seen once. Sequenced: PBMCs or T cells enriched from blood (not recorded which). All receptors come from a woman aged 45-65 years who had been exposed to COVID-19.

The V call is TRBV5-5, the J call TRBJ1-3; D gene unclear. This CDR3 contains 16 residues. Trimming removed 3 bases from V and 3 bases from J, with 16 bases in between. In germline, CDR1 is SGHKS, CDR2 YYEKEE (reference sequence). CDR3 coding DNA: TGTGCCAGCAGCTCCGCCCCACCATCCGGTGGAAACACCATATATTTT. Its translation is CASSSAPPSGGNTIYF. Full variable domain (remainder filled in from reference TRBV5-5 and TRBJ1-3): DAGVTQSPTHLIKTRGQQVTLRCSPISGHKSVSWYQQVLGQGPQFIFQYYEKEERGRGNFPDRFSARQFPNYSSELNVNALLLGDSALYLCASSSAPPSGGNTIYFGEGSWLTVV.

The CDR3 is CAWRGDSDNSPLHF. In nucleotides, the CDR3 is TGTGCCTGGAGGGGGGACAGTGATAATTCACCCCTCCACTTT. The V call is TRBV30, the J call TRBJ1-6; 7 bases map to TRBD1. With V trimmed by 3 bases and J by 5 bases, 4 bases remained unmatched. Germline CDR1 reads GTSNPN; CDR2 reads SVGIG (reference sequence). The CDR3 is made up of 14 amino acids.

The chain carries TRBV2 and TRBJ1-2, with TRBD1 matching 8 bases. Germline V gene lookup returns CDR1 SNHLY and CDR2 FYNNEI. V shed 2 bases and J 6 bases; nucleotides not matched to a gene: 5. The CDR3 has 14 residues. The CDR3 DNA follows: TGTGCCAGCAGTGAATCACAGGGGGACGATGGCTACACCTTC. Translating it yields CASSESQGDDGYTF.

The chain uses TRBV24-1 and TRBJ2-5; 9 nucleotides agree with TRBD2. The V segment lost 2 bases and the J segment 2 bases; nucleotides outside the gene matches: 5. Per the germline V gene, CDR1 is KGHDR and CDR2 is SFDVKD. The CDR3 spans 16 residues. CDR3 sequence reads: CATSDWGLAEQETQYF. The CDR3 region has the DNA TGTGCCACCAGTGATTGGGGACTAGCTGAGCAAGAGACCCAGTACTTC.

This sequence joins TRBV27 and TRBJ1-5, with D tentatively TRBD1 (5 bases). Trimming cost V 2 bases and J 5 bases, with 7 bases left between them. The germline V gene encodes CDR1 MNHEY and CDR2 SMNVEV (reference sequence). The CDR3 length is 13 residues. The CDR3 DNA reads TGTGCCAGCAGTTTAGCAGGGTATCAGCCCCAGCATTTT. Translation: CASSLAGYQPQHF.

This clone has only one observation. This chain connects TRBV2 to TRBJ1-2; tentative D call: TRBD1 (6 bases). V was cut by 6 bases and J by 2 bases, with 19 bases left in between. Looked up from germline, CDR1 is SNHLY and CDR2 is FYNNEI. The CDR3 covers 16 residues. CDR3: CASRLHATGVNYGYTF. Written as DNA, the CDR3 is TGTGCCAGCAGGCTTCACGCGACAGGCGTCAACTATGGCTACACCTTC.

The chain combines TRBV7-9 with TRBJ2-1; 7 bases line up with TRBD1. This CDR3 is built from 14 residues. Per germline, CDR1 SEHNR and CDR2 FQNEAQ (reference sequence). V dropped 3 bases and J dropped 10; count of bases not matched to a gene: 9. The CDR3 reads CASSLDRNVGEQFF. The CDR3 DNA reads TGTGCCAGCAGCTTGGACAGGAATGTCGGCGAGCAGTTCTTC.

The chain links TRBV6-5 to TRBJ2-7, with TRBD2 matching over 7 bases. The V gene's germline CDR1 is MNHEY and CDR2 SVGAGI. Trimming at V came to 10 bases and at J to 3 bases, leaving 12 bases not matched to a gene. The CDR3 is 14 residues long. This chain's CDR3 is CATREGRLIYEQYF. In nucleotides, the CDR3 is TGTGCCACCAGGGAGGGGAGGCTTATCTACGAGCAGTACTTC.

This clone was detected only a few times. The chain employs TRBV4-2 and TRBJ1-5; a possible D gene is TRBD1 (6 bases). This CDR3 has 17 residues. Germline V gene lookup returns CDR1 LGHNA and CDR2 YNFKEQ. V was trimmed by 0 bases and J by 1 base, leaving 13 bases between them. CDR3 loop: CASSQESQGGSNQPQHF. CDR3 DNA: TGTGCCAGCAGCCAAGAGTCACAGGGAGGGAGCAATCAGCCCCAGCATTTT.

This clone was counted a single time. The chain links TRBV18 to TRBJ1-1; 7 bases map to TRBD1. Per germline, CDR1 KGHSH and CDR2 LQKENI. The CDR3 runs to 16 residues. After removal of 3 bases from V and 1 base from J, the junction contained 8 bases not matched to a gene. CDR3 DNA sequence: TGTGCCAGCTCACCCCGACAGGGCGCGGGGAACACTGAAGCTTTCTTT. Protein: CASSPRQGAGNTEAFF.

The chain couples TRBV6-5 to TRBJ1-2; the D gene is possibly TRBD1 (5 bases). V lost 4 bases, J lost 5 bases, and 14 bases lay in between. The CDR3 is 14 amino acids. Germline CDR1 is MNHEY and CDR2 is SVGAGI. As DNA, the CDR3 is TGTGCCAGCAGTTCTCTCCAGGGATGGTATGGCTACACCTTC. It specifies CASSSLQGWYGYTF.

The chain recombines TRBV19 with TRBJ1-5, with 9 bases lining up with TRBD1. The CDR3 contains 16 residues. Germline CDR1 is LNHDA and CDR2 is SQIVND (reference sequence). V shed 5 bases and J 5 bases; nucleotides not matched to a gene: 10. CDR3 DNA sequence: TGTGCCAGTAGTCCACAGACAGGGGGTCCGGATCAGCCCCAGCATTTT. The encoded protein is CASSPQTGGPDQPQHF.

The genes are TRBV12-3 or TRBV12-4 and TRBJ1-3; 8 nucleotides match TRBD1. The CDR3 is 13 residues long. After removal of 6 bases from V and 8 bases from J, the junction contained 6 bases not matched to a gene. The CDR3 DNA reads as TGTGCCAGCAGGGGGGACAGGCTAGACACCATATATTTT. This gives the protein CASRGDRLDTIYF.

The table lists this clone with a count of one. V is TRBV10-3 and J is TRBJ2-7; 8 bases are shared with TRBD1. CDR1 and CDR2 from the germline V gene are ENHRY and SYGVKD. There are 14 residues in the CDR3. V gave up 5 bases and J gave up 3 bases; unmatched junction bases: 6. The CDR3 loop is CAISNTDRGYEQYF. Written as DNA, the CDR3 is TGTGCCATCAGTAATACCGACAGGGGCTACGAGCAGTACTTC.

The chain has TRBV2 and TRBJ1-5; D unresolved. Trimming took off 8 bases at V and 1 base at J, with 6 bases between the two ends. Germline V gene lookup returns CDR1 SNHLY and CDR2 FYNNEI. The CDR3 runs 12 residues. The CDR3 protein is CASQRSNQPQHF. The CDR3 DNA sequence: TGTGCCAGCCAGAGGAGCAATCAGCCCCAGCATTTT.

The chain links TRBV11-2 to TRBJ2-7, with D possibly TRBD2 on 5 matching bases. The V end lost 5 bases, the J end lost 1 base, and 12 bases lay between the germline ends. The germline V gene encodes CDR1 SGHAT and CDR2 FQNNGV. The CDR3 sequence is 14 residues long. CDR3 DNA: TGTGCCAGCAGCCCTAACGGGGAGTCCTACGAGCAGTACTTC. Protein: CASSPNGESYEQYF.

Points on this clone: The DNA is left out, because the CDR3 cannot be placed on it with certainty; the CDR3 is given as TCRdb lists it. The chain is built from TRBV7-2 and TRBJ2-2; the D segment call TRBD1 is taken from the table without a DNA check. Germline V gives CDR1 SGHTA, CDR2 FQGNSA. Including both end residues, the CDR3 is 16 amino acids long. The CDR3 sequence: CASSFGPGRMGGELFF.

In DNA, the CDR3 is TGTGCCAGTAGAAAAGACAGGACCAATCAGCCCCAGCATTTT. Its protein product is CASRKDRTNQPQHF. The chain uses TRBV19 and TRBJ1-5, with D possibly being TRBD1 (6 bases). V lost 6 bases and J 3 bases, leaving 12 bases between the germline ends. There are 14 residues in the CDR3. Per germline, CDR1 LNHDA and CDR2 SQIVND (reference sequence).

This chain uses TRBV12-3 or TRBV12-4 with TRBJ1-5; possible D gene TRBD1, 5 bases. The V and J ends lost 3 bases and 5 bases respectively, with 8 bases between them. The CDR3 extends over 13 amino acids. The CDR3 DNA sequence: TGTGCCAGCAGTTTGAAGGGGCATCAGCCCCAGCATTTT. The encoded protein is CASSLKGHQPQHF.

The chain links TRBV11-2 to TRBJ1-1, with D uncertain. Trimming shortened V by 2 bases and J by 1 base, and 11 bases separated the two germline ends. This CDR3 is built from 15 residues. CDR1 SGHAT and CDR2 FQNNGV come from the germline V gene. The CDR3 loop reads CASSLRGAKNTEAFF. CDR3 in DNA: TGTGCCAGCAGCTTACGGGGAGCCAAGAACACTGAAGCTTTCTTT.

The chain has TRBV27 and TRBJ1-1, with D hard to call. Per the germline V gene, CDR1 is MNHEY and CDR2 is SMNVEV (reference sequence). V was clipped by 8 bases and J by 2 bases, with 18 bases between them. The CDR3 has 15 residues. CDR3 residues: CASRLTLGPNTEAFF. The CDR3 DNA is TGTGCCAGCCGACTTACGCTAGGCCCCAACACTGAAGCTTTCTTT.

The rearrangement uses TRBV25-1 and TRBJ1-1; D gene ambiguous. CDR1 is MGHDK, CDR2 SYGVNS, per germline. This CDR3 comprises 15 residues. V was pared by 1 base and J by 6 bases, with 15 bases between. The CDR3 here is CASSESRRVWAEAFF. Written as DNA, the CDR3 is TGTGCCAGCAGTGAATCCCGGCGGGTCTGGGCTGAAGCTTTCTTT.

This clone came up once. The chain carries TRBV29-1 and TRBJ2-3; 11 positions agree with TRBD2. Germline CDR1 is SQVTM and CDR2 is ANQGSEA. J lost 6 bases, V lost 1 base, and 0 bases had no gene match. This CDR3 has 13 residues. In DNA form, the CDR3 reads TGCAGCGTTGAAGGACTAGCGGGGGATACGCAGTATTTT. The encoded protein is CSVEGLAGDTQYF.

The chain is built from TRBV2 and TRBJ1-3, with 8 bases fitting TRBD1. This CDR3 is built from 16 residues. CDR1 and CDR2 (germline): SNHLY, FYNNEI. V dropped 0 bases and J dropped 2; count of bases not matched to a gene: 3. CDR3 sequence (DNA): TGTGCCAGCAGTGAAGCAGGGACAGGACCTGGAAACACCATATATTTT. It codes for CASSEAGTGPGNTIYF.

This clone was found once. The chain couples TRBV25-1 to TRBJ1-2, with D unclear. The CDR3 runs 13 residues. Germline V gene lookup returns CDR1 MGHDK and CDR2 SYGVNS. The V end was cut by 2 bases, the J end by 8 bases, with 12 bases between. CDR3 sequence (DNA): TGTGCCAGCAGTGAAGAGAGTCTCCGGGGCTACACCTTC. Translated, it gives CASSEESLRGYTF.

The rearrangement uses TRBV5-1 and TRBJ2-6; 9 nucleotides match TRBD1. Germline V CDR1 and CDR2: SGHRS, YFSETQ. CDR3 length: 19 residues. The ends lost 4 bases at V and 2 bases at J; junction bases unmatched: 13. The CDR3 coding sequence is TGCGCCAGCAGCATAAGTGTGGGACAGGGTCATACTGGGGCCAACGTCCTGACTTTC. Protein sequence: CASSISVGQGHTGANVLTF.

CDR3 sequence: CASSIDRTANTIYF. The DNA for the CDR3 is TGTGCCAGCAGTATAGACAGGACGGCGAACACCATATATTTT. V is TRBV27 and J is TRBJ1-3; perhaps TRBD1 as D (6 bases). Germline V gene data show CDR1 as MNHEY and CDR2 as SMNVEV (reference sequence). V was pared by 5 bases and J by 7 bases, with 15 bases between. CDR3 length: 14 amino acids.

This chain connects TRBV27 to TRBJ2-7; D is unclear. The CDR3 loop spans 13 amino acids. Trimming took 3 bases from V and 6 from J, leaving 12 bases between them. Germline lookup yields CDR1 MNHEY and CDR2 SMNVEV (reference sequence). The CDR3 protein is CASSFLSIGEQYF. The DNA of the CDR3 is TGTGCCAGCAGTTTCCTCTCCATCGGCGAGCAGTACTTC.